The 29 T cell receptor beta chains reported below all come from one sample, sequenced in a study of early T cells in non-severe SARS-CoV-2 infection (dated by TCRdb to the early 2020s). Receptors were amplified or captured by 5' RACE. The instrument was a NextSeq 500. TCRdb reprocessing: public reads trimmed at Q25 with fastp, clones called with MiXCR, in-frame beta chains kept. Rows are unified per CDR3 protein, each entry keeping the most common DNA and genes. The sample table contains more than 55,000 distinct CDR3 sequences; only one count was recorded for 10% to 15% of them. About 4.4% of the sample is in the top ten clones. Material for sequencing was whole blood. These receptor sequences come from an adult who was a healthcare worker with PCR-confirmed SARS-CoV-2 infection or an uninfected control (not recorded which).

This clonotype has at least ten counts. The chain recombines TRBV7-6 with TRBJ2-1; maybe TRBD2 (7 bases). There are 15 residues in the CDR3. Germline CDR1 and CDR2: SGHVS and FNYEAQ. The V gene lost 1 base and the J gene lost 8 bases, with 15 bases spanning the gap. CDR3 region: CASSLGGGAVDEQFF. The CDR3 bases are TGTGCCAGCAGCTTAGGTGGGGGGGCCGTTGATGAGCAGTTCTTC.

This clonotype was observed many times. V and J are TRBV5-6 and TRBJ2-7; possible D gene TRBD2, 6 bases. The germline V and J ends were trimmed by 6 bases and 1 base, with 14 bases remaining between them. Germline values: CDR1 SGHDT, CDR2 YYEEEE. CDR3 size: 14 residues. CDR3 sequence: CASTRGTNSYEQYF. CDR3 DNA sequence: TGTGCCAGCACCCGGGGGACCAATTCCTACGAGCAGTACTTC.

This clonotype has a handful of counts. CDR3 nucleotide sequence: TGTGCCAGCAGGGAGACGGGACTAGCTAGCACAGATACGCAGTATTTT. This codes for CASRETGLASTDTQYF. The chain has TRBV2 and TRBJ2-3, with TRBD2 matching over 9 bases. The germline V gene encodes CDR1 SNHLY and CDR2 FYNNEI. CDR3 length equals 16 residues. J lost 0 bases, V lost 6 bases, and 7 bases had no gene match.

The chain employs TRBV29-1 and TRBJ2-5; TRBD1 is a possible D gene (5 bases). V was shortened by 4 bases and J by 2 bases, with 8 bases between the two germline ends. This CDR3 is built from 12 residues. Germline-derived CDR1 and CDR2 are SQVTM and ANQGSEA. The CDR3 nucleotides read TGCAGCGTTGCGGACACACAAGAGACCCAGTACTTC. It yields the protein CSVADTQETQYF.

This clonotype was observed many times. V is TRBV5-4 and J is TRBJ1-3; 7 bases match TRBD1. Trimming cost V 4 bases and J 0 bases; bases outside gene matches: 7. CDR1 is SGHNT and CDR2 is YYREEE in the germline V gene (reference sequence). The CDR3 runs to 16 residues. The CDR3 sequence: CASSARQGYSGNTIYF. Here the CDR3 DNA reads TGTGCCAGCAGCGCTCGACAGGGCTACTCTGGAAACACCATATATTTT.

The gene calls are TRBV5-1 and TRBJ1-1; D uncertain. V was shortened by 0 bases and J by 5 bases, with 11 bases between the two germline ends. This CDR3 has 14 residues. Germline V CDR1 and CDR2: SGHRS, YFSETQ. DNA of the CDR3: TGCGCCAGCAGCTTGGGAGGATTGGATACTGAAGCTTTCTTT. Amino acids: CASSLGGLDTEAFF.

This clonotype was recorded a few times. V gene TRBV7-9 combines with J gene TRBJ1-2, with 8 nucleotides matching TRBD1. Germline lookup yields CDR1 SEHNR and CDR2 FQNEAQ (reference sequence). CDR3 size: 15 residues. With 0 bases clipped from V and 7 bases from J, the junction kept 7 bases outside the gene matches. This chain's CDR3 is CASSLAGTGHGGYTF. CDR3 sequence (DNA): TGTGCCAGCAGCTTAGCCGGGACAGGCCACGGTGGCTACACCTTC.

This chain connects TRBV6-2 or TRBV6-3 to TRBJ2-5; 8 bases agree with TRBD1. The CDR3 extends over 14 amino acids. Germline CDR1 is MNHEY and CDR2 is SVGEGT. V shed 5 bases and J 1 base; nucleotides not matched to a gene: 3. The CDR3 here is CASSRTGFQETQYF. The DNA of the CDR3 is TGTGCCAGCAGTCGGACAGGGTTCCAAGAGACCCAGTACTTC.

This clonotype was found many times. The chain uses TRBV6-2 or TRBV6-3 and TRBJ2-1; tentative D call: TRBD1 (5 bases). The CDR3 spans 18 residues. CDR1 is MNHEY and CDR2 is SVGEGT in the germline V gene. V lost 0 bases to trimming and J lost 5 bases, with 20 bases between them. The CDR3: CASSYSPKDSYYNNEQFF. For the CDR3, the DNA is TGTGCCAGCAGTTACTCCCCCAAAGACAGCTACTATAACAATGAGCAGTTCTTC.

This clonotype came up many times. The chain employs TRBV20-1 and TRBJ2-7; no reliable D call. Per germline, CDR1 DFQATT and CDR2 SNEGSKA (reference sequence). The V end lost 0 bases, the J end lost 0 bases, and 9 bases lay between the germline ends. CDR3 length: 14 residues. CDR3 protein: CSAREPSHSYEQYF. In nucleotides, the CDR3 is TGCAGTGCTAGAGAGCCTAGTCACTCCTACGAGCAGTACTTC.

A note on this clonotype: With a much larger clone just one base away, this may be a read error. V gene TRBV7-8 combines with J gene TRBJ2-5; D unresolved. CDR3 length: 11 residues. Trimming removed 3 bases at V and 3 bases at J, with 2 bases between. Germline V CDR1 and CDR2: SGHVS, FQNEAQ. This CDR3 is CASSFKETQYF. DNA of the CDR3: TGTGCCAGCAGCTTCAAAGAGACCCAGTACTTC.

The chain is built from TRBV5-8 and TRBJ2-7; no clear D. Germline loops: CDR1 SGHTS, CDR2 YDEGEE. Deletions cut 2 bases from V and 0 bases from J, with 9 bases between. The CDR3 sequence is 14 residues long. In DNA form, the CDR3 reads TGTGCCAGCAGCTTAGCGCAGAGCTCCTACGAGCAGTACTTC. Translated: CASSLAQSSYEQYF.

Many counts were recorded for this clonotype. This rearrangement joins TRBV7-9 to TRBJ1-6, with D unclear. Trimming removed 5 bases from V and 8 bases from J, with 25 bases in between. CDR3 length equals 18 residues. Germline CDR1 is SEHNR and CDR2 is FQNEAQ (reference sequence). The CDR3 DNA reads as TGTGCCAGCAGCGGTATCCGAGGACGGCCTATAGGTGATTCACCCCTCCACTTT. Translated: CASSGIRGRPIGDSPLHF. The variable domain in full, with the rest retrieved from reference TRBV7-9 and TRBJ1-6, is DTGVSQNPRHKITKRGQNVTFRCDPISEHNRLYWYRQTLGQGPEFLTYFQNEAQLEKSRLLSDRFSAERPKGSFSTLEIQRTEQGDSAMYLCASSGIRGRPIGDSPLHFGNGTRLTVT.

This clonotype was observed many times. CDR3 amino acids: CASSLAHGKYNEQFF. The CDR3 nucleotides read TGTGCCAGCAGCTTAGCGCACGGGAAATACAATGAGCAGTTCTTC. The J gene is TRBJ2-1, the V gene TRBV7-2; TRBD2 might be the D (5 bases). Looked up from germline, CDR1 is SGHTA and CDR2 is FQGNSA. V lost 0 bases, J lost 4 bases, and 10 bases lay in between. The CDR3 runs 15 residues.

The genes are TRBV18 and TRBJ2-7; D unresolved. The CDR3 is made up of 12 amino acids. Germline V lookup: CDR1 KGHSH, CDR2 LQKENI. V lost 2 bases to trimming and J lost 3 bases, with 5 bases between them. The chain's CDR3 is CASSPYRYEQYF. The CDR3 DNA reads TGTGCCAGCTCACCATACCGCTACGAGCAGTACTTC.

This clonotype was seen repeatedly, ten times or more. J is TRBJ2-3 and V is TRBV29-1; a weak D match, TRBD2 (6 bases). Germline V gene sequence: CDR1 SQVTM, CDR2 ANQGSEA. The CDR3 runs to 15 residues. The germline V and J ends were trimmed by 1 base and 2 bases, with 13 bases remaining between them. CDR3 residues: CSVEVRGILTDTQYF. The CDR3, as DNA: TGCAGCGTTGAAGTCCGGGGGATACTCACAGATACGCAGTATTTT.

The J gene is TRBJ1-2, the V gene TRBV7-6, with TRBD1 as a possible D gene (5 bases). Looked up from germline, CDR1 is SGHVS and CDR2 is FNYEAQ. The ends were cut back, 1 base at V and 5 bases at J, with 14 bases in the middle. CDR3 length equals 15 residues. The CDR3 reads CASSLGSRADYGYTF. CDR3 sequence (DNA): TGTGCCAGCAGCTTAGGGTCCAGGGCGGATTATGGCTACACCTTC. Together with reference TRBV7-6 and TRBJ1-2, the CDR3 gives the full variable domain: GAGVSQSPRYKVTKRGQDVALRCDPISGHVSLYWYRQALGQGPEFLTYFNYEAQQDKSGLPNDRFSAERPEGSISTLTIQRTEQRDSAMYRCASSLGSRADYGYTFGSGTRLTVV.

This clonotype was counted many times. The CDR3 DNA is TGTGCCAGCAGTCCGTACTCTGGGGCCAACGTCCTGACTTTC. Its protein product is CASSPYSGANVLTF. This chain connects TRBV27 to TRBJ2-6; D gene ambiguous. This CDR3 comprises 14 residues. Looked up from germline, CDR1 is MNHEY and CDR2 is SMNVEV (reference sequence). V dropped 5 bases and J dropped 0 bases, with 5 bases sitting between them.

The chain employs TRBV20-1 and TRBJ1-4; 9 bases map to TRBD1. Losses at the gene ends were 5 bases for V and 2 bases for J; bases not matched to a gene: 6. This CDR3 contains 15 residues. Germline V gene sequence: CDR1 DFQATT, CDR2 SNEGSKA (reference sequence). Written as DNA, the CDR3 is TGCAGTGCTGAAACAGGGGGCCGGACTAATGAAAAACTGTTTTTT. Translating it yields CSAETGGRTNEKLFF.

There are many counts of this clonotype. The rearrangement uses TRBV25-1 and TRBJ1-1, with 7 bases aligning to TRBD1. CDR3 length: 14 residues. Germline lookup yields CDR1 MGHDK and CDR2 SYGVNS. The V and J ends lost 3 bases and 8 bases, in that order; junction bases with no gene match: 9. CDR3 sequence: CASSETGKHEEAFF. In DNA form, the CDR3 reads TGTGCCAGCAGTGAGACAGGGAAGCATGAGGAAGCTTTCTTT.

This clonotype was seen at least ten times. The gene calls are TRBV7-9 and TRBJ1-1, with D possibly TRBD1 on 5 matching bases. CDR3 size: 14 residues. The ends were cut back, 0 bases at V and 7 bases at J, with 12 bases in the middle. Germline lookup yields CDR1 SEHNR and CDR2 FQNEAQ (reference sequence). CDR3 protein: CASSLAQGGGEAFF. For the CDR3, the DNA is TGTGCCAGCAGCTTAGCCCAGGGTGGGGGTGAAGCTTTCTTT.

This clonotype was found many times. CDR3 nucleotides: TGTGCCAGCAGGGGAGAGACAGGGGGCGCGATCCTGGGATCGTCGGAGCTGTTTTTT. This encodes CASRGETGGAILGSSELFF. The V call is TRBV2, the J call TRBJ2-2, with TRBD1 matching over 10 bases. CDR1 and CDR2 (germline): SNHLY, FYNNEI. The J segment lost 10 bases and the V segment lost 6 bases, leaving 23 bases of the junction unmatched. CDR3 size: 19 residues. Filled out from reference TRBV2 and TRBJ2-2, the complete variable domain reads EPEVTQTPSHQVTQMGQEVILRCVPISNHLYFYWYRQILGQKVEFLVSFYNNEISEKSEIFDDQFSVERPDGSNFTLKIRSTKLEDSAMYFCASRGETGGAILGSSELFFGEGSRLTVL.

The V call is TRBV12-3 or TRBV12-4, the J call TRBJ1-4; D call uncertain. V lost 3 bases and J lost 7, with 9 bases in between. The CDR3 runs 13 residues. The CDR3 nucleotides are TGTGCCAGCAGTTTTACCGGGTTTGAAAAACTGTTTTTT. Its translation is CASSFTGFEKLFF.

This clonotype was observed many times. The J gene is TRBJ2-7, the V gene TRBV7-9; 9 bases are shared with TRBD1. Germline CDR1 reads SEHNR; CDR2 reads FQNEAQ (reference sequence). This CDR3 spans 15 amino acids. V trimming: 4 bases; J trimming: 4 bases; junction bases outside the gene matches: 8. The CDR3 region has the DNA TGTGCCAGCAGCTCTCTCCGACAGGGGGAATACGAGCAGTACTTC. Protein product: CASSSLRQGEYEQYF.

This chain links TRBV6-5 with TRBJ2-3; 7 nucleotides align to TRBD1. Germline V gene data show CDR1 as MNHEY and CDR2 as SVGAGI. The CDR3 runs to 15 residues. J gave up 2 bases and V 2 bases, and 4 bases lay outside the gene matches. The CDR3 nucleotides are TGTGCCAGCAGTTACGGGACAGCCCTCACAGATACGCAGTATTTT. This codes for CASSYGTALTDTQYF.

This clonotype was seen repeatedly, ten times or more. The junction does not match germline at one end; this may be a read error. V gene TRBV29-1 combines with J gene TRBJ2-5; D is unresolved. The CDR3 covers 12 residues. The germline CDR1 and CDR2 sequences are SQVTM and ANQGSEA. Here the CDR3 reads CSVEGQKETQYF. CDR3 nucleotides: TGCAGCGTCGAAGGGCAGAAAGAGACCCAGTACTTC.

This rearrangement joins TRBV20-1 to TRBJ2-4; 11 nucleotides align to TRBD1. CDR3 length: 12 residues. Germline V gene lookup returns CDR1 DFQATT and CDR2 SNEGSKA (reference sequence). The trim removed 5 bases at V and 8 bases at J, leaving 2 bases unmatched. CDR3 residues: CSAVGQGDIQYF. In nucleotides, the CDR3 is TGCAGTGCTGTGGGACAGGGGGACATTCAGTACTTC.

This clonotype was counted only a few times. The chain joins TRBV19 to TRBJ2-1, with 8 bases identical to TRBD1. The V gene's germline CDR1 is LNHDA and CDR2 SQIVND (reference sequence). V lost 5 bases to trimming and J lost 1 base; unmatched junction nucleotides: 16. The CDR3 covers 19 residues. CDR3 in amino acids: CASSGAGGRGRSSYNEQFF. Here the CDR3 DNA reads TGTGCCAGTAGTGGGGCCGGTGGCAGGGGGCGTTCTTCCTACAATGAGCAGTTCTTC.

The sample holds one count of this clonotype. This may be a read error, as it is one base from a much larger clone. The chain couples TRBV2 to TRBJ2-5; D remains unclear. The CDR3 is 14 residues long. V shed 3 bases and J shed 0 bases, with 8 bases lying between them. Germline CDR1 and CDR2: SNHLY and FYNNEI. The CDR3 protein is CASSDDQYQETQYF. The CDR3 DNA is TGTGCCAGCAGTGACGACCAGTACCAAGAGACCCAGTACTTC.